One TCR beta chain is described in this entry. What it recognizes is unknown. Germline V CDR1 and CDR2: SNHLY, FYNNEI. This CDR3 is built from 13 residues. V was trimmed by 7 bases and J by 1 base, leaving 10 bases between them. The data belong to a study of cytomegalovirus exposure and HLA in healthy donors. Study-level background: The 100 to 150 validation repertoires matched the approximately 700 first-cohort repertoires in platform, a later analysis reported.

The table came from immunoSEQ multiplex PCR; TCRdb's copy has only in-frame clones and leaves some out. This sample has 220,000 or so clones; approximately 88% occur once, and the top ten carry over 13%. Broader study findings: TCR sequences were mostly rare, though some public TCRs occurred in many donors. Among the CMV-associated chains, a few were confirmed in vitro as specific for CMV antigens.

The chain combines TRBV2 with TRBJ1-2; D is unclear. The sequenced material came from PBMCs. This clonotype was sampled from a woman in her twenties or thirties in good health and CMV-seropositive. The CDR3 sequence: CASTPGINYGYTF. The CDR3 bases are TGTGCCAGCACTCCCGGGATTAACTATGGCTACACCTTC. The full variable domain, rest sourced from reference TRBV2 and TRBJ1-2, is EPEVTQTPSHQVTQMGQEVILRCVPISNHLYFYWYRQILGQKVEFLVSFYNNEISEKSEIFDDQFSVERPDGSNFTLKIRSTKLEDSAMYFCASTPGINYGYTFGSGTRLTVV.